Listed below are T cell receptor beta chains from one sample, sequenced in a study of siplizumab effects on memory and regulatory T cells. TCRdb keeps only in-frame clones here, not all; method: immunoSEQ multiplex PCR. The table shows 26,000 or so clones, with around 80% occurring only once. The sample consisted of memory CD4+ T cells sorted from blood. The receptors come from a human donor in good health. CDR3s include the opening cysteine and the closing phenylalanine or tryptophan. The D gene is left open where the match is weak. Size tells how often a clone was seen (once, few, many) or the class of an expanded clone, and some rows leave it out.

d_gene	v_gene	j_gene	abundance	CDR3aa	CDR3nt
-	TRBV4-3	TRBJ1-2	-	CASGLTEAAGGYTF	TGCGCCAGCGGCCTCACTGAGGCTGCAGGTGGCTACACCTTC
-	TRBV29-1	TRBJ2-1	-	CSVEQGQFF	TGCAGCGTTGAACAGGGGCAGTTCTTC
TRBD1	TRBV29-1	TRBJ1-2	-	CSVAGQGAIGYTF	TGCAGCGTTGCGGGACAGGGGGCAATTGGCTACACCTTC
-	TRBV29-1	TRBJ2-1	-	CSGRTDLLQDEQFF	TGCAGCGGGCGGACGGACCTCTTACAAGATGAGCAGTTCTTC
-	TRBV5-1	TRBJ1-4	-	CASSFGTLNEKLFF	TGCGCCAGCAGCTTCGGGACACTCAATGAAAAACTGTTTTTT
TRBD1	TRBV6-5	TRBJ1-5	-	CASSYSGQGGQPQHF	TGTGCCAGCAGTTATTCCGGACAGGGAGGGCAGCCCCAGCATTTT
TRBD2	TRBV29-1	TRBJ2-7	once	CSFRTSGTSYEQYF	TGCAGCTTCAGGACTAGCGGGACTTCCTACGAGCAGTACTTC
TRBD1	TRBV6-6	TRBJ1-1	few	CASSYSTGGRTEAFF	TGTGCCAGCAGTTACTCGACAGGGGGCAGGACTGAAGCTTTCTTT
TRBD1	TRBV7-8	TRBJ1-6	-	CASSLDRGTSPLHF	TGTGCCAGCAGCTTGGACAGGGGAACTTCACCCCTCCACTTT
-	TRBV19	TRBJ2-3	once	CASSTQGWGDTQYF	TGTGCCAGTAGTACTCAGGGTTGGGGAGATACGCAGTATTTT
-	TRBV30	TRBJ2-1	-	CAWSRWSGRNEQFF	TGTGCCTGGAGTAGGTGGTCGGGTCGCAATGAGCAGTTCTTC
TRBD1	TRBV13	TRBJ1-2	-	CASSFDRGGYTF	TGTGCCAGCAGCTTTGACAGGGGAGGCTACACCTTC
-	TRBV14	TRBJ2-2	-	CASTPGLGPGELFF	TGTGCCAGCACCCCGGGCCTTGGACCCGGGGAGCTGTTTTTT
-	TRBV10-3	TRBJ1-6	-	CAISERAGYNNSPLHF	TGTGCCATCAGTGAGAGAGCTGGGTATAATAATTCACCCCTCCACTTT
-	TRBV28	TRBJ1-4	-	CASSLGGANEKLFF	TGTGCCAGCAGTTTAGGGGGGGCCAATGAAAAACTGTTTTTT
-	TRBV12-5	TRBJ2-5	-	CASGSGDLYQETQYF	TGTGCTAGTGGTTCCGGGGATCTGTACCAAGAGACCCAGTACTTC
TRBD2	TRBV7-6	TRBJ2-1	once	CASSPRLAGVYNEQFF	TGTGCCAGCAGCCCCCGACTAGCGGGAGTATACAATGAGCAGTTCTTC
TRBD1	TRBV10-3	TRBJ1-4	once	CAISNRDRGQEKLFF	TGTGCCATCAGCAACCGGGACAGGGGGCAAGAAAAACTGTTTTTT
-	TRBV6-5	TRBJ1-2	-	CATSSGQGISYTF	TGTGCCACTTCGTCGGGGCAGGGGATAAGCTACACCTTC
-	TRBV6-1	TRBJ2-1	-	CASSEPPPPYNEQFF	TGTGCCAGCAGTGAACCACCCCCCCCTTACAATGAGCAGTTCTTC
TRBD1	TRBV11-2	TRBJ2-7	-	CASSPPRGSSYEQYF	TGTGCCAGCAGCCCCCCCAGGGGGAGCTCCTACGAGCAGTACTTC
TRBD2	TRBV7-3	TRBJ2-1	-	CASSTLAGGYNEQFF	TGTGCCAGCAGCACACTAGCGGGGGGCTACAATGAGCAGTTCTTC
TRBD1	TRBV6-6	TRBJ2-7	once	CASSYSQTGWTYEQYF	TGTGCCAGCAGTTACTCCCAGACAGGGTGGACCTACGAGCAGTACTTC
-	TRBV7-2	TRBJ1-1	-	CASSPFGVETEAFF	TGTGCCAGCAGCCCCTTCGGAGTGGAGACTGAAGCTTTCTTT
-	TRBV27	TRBJ2-2	-	CASSLDRLNTGELFF	TGTGCCAGCAGTTTGGACCGACTGAACACCGGGGAGCTGTTTTTT